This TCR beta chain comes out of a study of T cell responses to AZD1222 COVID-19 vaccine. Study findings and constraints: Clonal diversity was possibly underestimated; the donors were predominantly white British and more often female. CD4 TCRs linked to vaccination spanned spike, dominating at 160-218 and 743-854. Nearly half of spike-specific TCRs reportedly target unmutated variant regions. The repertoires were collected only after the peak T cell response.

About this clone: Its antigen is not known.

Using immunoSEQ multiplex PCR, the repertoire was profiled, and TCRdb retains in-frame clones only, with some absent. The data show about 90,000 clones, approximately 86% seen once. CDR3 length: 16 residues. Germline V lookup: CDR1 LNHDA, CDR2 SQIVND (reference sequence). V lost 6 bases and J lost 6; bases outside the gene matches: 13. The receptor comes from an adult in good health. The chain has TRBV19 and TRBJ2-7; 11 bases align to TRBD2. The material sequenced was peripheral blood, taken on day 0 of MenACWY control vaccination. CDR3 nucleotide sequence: TGTGCCAGTAGAAGGACCGGGACTAGCGGAATCGGCGAGCAGTACTTC. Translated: CASRRTGTSGIGEQYF.